The 31 T cell receptor beta chains in this list originate from one sample, sequenced in a study of T cells in Graves' hyperthyroidism and ophthalmopathy. The source material, RNA transcripts, was used to amplify TCR beta CDR3 regions. Using the HTBI primer set, a first-round RT-PCR was run on the TCR CDR3. TCRdb used MiXCR to reprocess the multiplex PCR reads, holding one entry per CDR3 protein. The data hold hundreds of thousands of distinct CDR3 sequences, with roughly 14% observed a single time. Sequencing used blood. These receptor sequences come from a woman aged 40 to 49 with Graves' ophthalmopathy.

This clonotype was found many times. The genes are TRBV12-3 or TRBV12-4 and TRBJ2-2; possibly TRBD2 for D (6 bases). CDR3 length: 14 residues. With 5 bases removed from V and 5 bases from J, the gap between germline ends came to 12 bases. The CDR3 is CASSPSGQTGELFF. DNA for the CDR3: TGTGCCAGCAGTCCCAGCGGGCAAACCGGGGAGCTGTTTTTT.

The rearrangement links TRBV15 to TRBJ2-5; 7 nucleotides agree with TRBD2. The CDR3 loop spans 15 amino acids. Germline CDR1 reads LNHNV; CDR2 reads YYDKDF (reference sequence). The junction had 10 bases not matched to a gene; V was cut back by 5 bases and J by 4 bases. The CDR3 coding sequence is TGTGCCACCAGCTTTACAGCGGGGCCTGCAGAGACCCAGTACTTC. It is translated as CATSFTAGPAETQYF.

This rearrangement joins TRBV12-3 or TRBV12-4 to TRBJ1-1; D ambiguous. CDR3 length equals 13 residues. The V end lost 6 bases, the J end lost 5 bases, and 13 bases lay between the germline ends. The CDR3 here is CASSQVQLTEAFF. The CDR3 region has the DNA TGTGCCAGCAGCCAAGTTCAGTTGACTGAAGCTTTCTTT.

This clonotype was detected ten times or more. This chain uses TRBV2 with TRBJ2-1; TRBD1 is a possible D gene (8 bases). V shed 5 bases and J shed 7 bases, with 12 bases lying between them. The CDR3 totals 13 residues. Germline CDR1 reads SNHLY; CDR2 reads FYNNEI. The CDR3, as DNA: TGTGCCAGCAGTATACAGGGGGGGAATGAGCAGTTCTTC. Translated, it gives CASSIQGGNEQFF.

The chain carries TRBV10-3 and TRBJ2-7, with D possibly matching TRBD2 (6 bases). Germline values: CDR1 ENHRY, CDR2 SYGVKD. V was cut by 0 bases and J by 2 bases, with 11 bases left in between. The CDR3 covers 15 residues. In DNA form, the CDR3 reads TGTGCCATCAGTGAGTCACCTAGCGACCCCTACGAGCAGTACTTC. Its protein is CAISESPSDPYEQYF.

The sample holds many counts of this clonotype. The chain's CDR3 is CASSAGREDTEAFF. The CDR3 DNA is TGTGCCAGCAGTGCAGGCAGGGAGGACACTGAAGCTTTCTTT. The rearrangement uses TRBV6-1 and TRBJ1-1; D might be TRBD1 (5 bases). V was clipped by 4 bases and J by 3 bases, with 12 bases between them. The CDR3 extends over 14 amino acids. Germline CDR1 and CDR2: MNHNS and SASEGT.

This clonotype was detected a few times. The chain couples TRBV29-1 to TRBJ2-4, with 9 positions matching TRBD2. V trimming: 4 bases; J trimming: 1 base; junction bases outside the gene matches: 8. Per the germline V gene, CDR1 is SQVTM and CDR2 is ANQGSEA. The length of the CDR3 is 16 residues. Written as DNA, the CDR3 is TGCAGCGTTGTAGGGACTAGCTTTGGGGCCAAAAACATTCAGTACTTC. It translates to CSVVGTSFGAKNIQYF.

This clonotype showed up many times. The rearrangement links TRBV6-5 to TRBJ2-7, with TRBD1 matching 8 bases. The CDR3 sequence is 16 residues long. Germline CDR1 reads MNHEY; CDR2 reads SVGAGI. J gave up 0 bases and V 2 bases, and 6 bases lay outside the gene matches. The CDR3 DNA sequence: TGTGCCAGCAGTTACCCAGGACAGGGTGGCTCCTACGAGCAGTACTTC. Its protein product is CASSYPGQGGSYEQYF.

The chain joins TRBV7-8 to TRBJ2-7; D is uncertain. The V gene lost 4 bases and the J gene lost 6 bases, with 10 bases spanning the gap. The CDR3 covers 12 residues. Germline V gene lookup returns CDR1 SGHVS and CDR2 FQNEAQ. CDR3 in DNA: TGTGCCAGCAGCTCCCTAGGGTTCGAGCAGTACTTC. Protein sequence: CASSSLGFEQYF. Combining the CDR3 with reference TRBV7-8 and TRBJ2-7 gives the whole variable domain GAGVSQSPRYKVAKRGQDVALRCDPISGHVSLFWYQQALGQGPEFLTYFQNEAQLDKSGLPSDRFFAERPEGSVSTLKIQRTQQEDSAVYLCASSSLGFEQYFGPGTRLTVT.

Ten or more counts support this clonotype. The chain couples TRBV9 to TRBJ2-7; D is possibly TRBD1 or TRBD2 (6 bases each). The germline V gene has CDR1 SGDLS and CDR2 YYNGEE. This CDR3 is 16 amino acids long. V was pared by 4 bases and J by 3 bases, with 20 bases between. CDR3: CASSPQGGGSLYEQYF. In DNA, the CDR3 is TGTGCCAGCAGCCCCCAAGGAGGGGGGAGCCTCTACGAGCAGTACTTC.

The table lists this clonotype with many counts. The chain links TRBV28 to TRBJ2-5; D unresolved. Germline assignment: CDR1 MDHEN and CDR2 SYDVKM. Trimming removed 4 bases from V and 5 bases from J, with 14 bases in between. The CDR3 runs 14 residues. This chain's CDR3 is CASSSPSGVETQYF. CDR3 nucleotide sequence: TGTGCCAGCAGTTCCCCCTCCGGAGTGGAGACCCAGTACTTC. Complete variable domain (other parts from reference TRBV28 and TRBJ2-5): DVKVTQSSRYLVKRTGEKVFLECVQDMDHENMFWYRQDPGLGLRLIYFSYDVKMKEKGDIPEGYSVSREKKERFSLILESASTNQTSMYLCASSSPSGVETQYFGPGTRLLVL.

This clonotype was seen a few times. V gene TRBV12-3 or TRBV12-4 combines with J gene TRBJ1-5; no clear D. Trimming removed 1 base from V and 0 bases from J, with 4 bases in between. This CDR3 region has 14 residues. Here the CDR3 DNA reads TGTGCCAGCAGTTTAGAAATTAGCAATCAGCCCCAGCATTTT. This gives the protein CASSLEISNQPQHF.

This clonotype has at least ten counts. V usage is TRBV30 and J usage is TRBJ2-3; possible D gene TRBD2, 6 bases. Germline values: CDR1 GTSNPN, CDR2 SVGIG (reference sequence). The V gene lost 5 bases and the J gene lost 3 bases, with 6 bases spanning the gap. The CDR3 is 11 residues long. The CDR3 region has the DNA TGTGCCTGGGGGGGGACAGATACGCAGTATTTT. It yields the protein CAWGGTDTQYF.

This clonotype came up once. J is TRBJ1-5 and V is TRBV28; 7 nucleotides agree with TRBD1. The CDR3 length is 16 residues. Trimming removed 5 bases from V and 4 bases from J; junction bases left unmatched: 11. Germline loops: CDR1 MDHEN, CDR2 SYDVKM. CDR3 region: CASSPPRDSLNQPQHF. Written as DNA, the CDR3 is TGTGCCAGCAGTCCACCCCGGGACAGCCTAAATCAGCCCCAGCATTTT.

In its sample, this clonotype was seen many times. The chain is built from TRBV7-9 and TRBJ1-2; TRBD1 is a possible D gene (5 bases). Germline-derived CDR1 and CDR2 are SEHNR and FQNEAQ (reference sequence). Trimming pared 0 bases from V and 7 bases from J, leaving 12 bases between. The CDR3 covers 14 residues. CDR3 in amino acids: CASSLAGPGPGYTF. In DNA, the CDR3 is TGTGCCAGCAGCTTAGCAGGGCCAGGGCCTGGCTACACCTTC.

This clonotype was counted at least ten times. This chain uses TRBV5-5 with TRBJ2-2; the D gene could be TRBD1 or TRBD2 (5 bases each). Trimming stripped 0 bases from V and 1 base from J, with 10 bases between. The CDR3 covers 16 residues. Germline assignment: CDR1 SGHKS and CDR2 YYEKEE (reference sequence). This CDR3 is CASSLAGTMNTGELFF. The CDR3 DNA reads TGTGCCAGCAGCTTGGCCGGGACCATGAACACCGGGGAGCTGTTTTTT.

This clonotype showed up many times. The rearrangement uses TRBV12-3 or TRBV12-4 and TRBJ1-1, with D unclear. V lost 3 bases, J lost 7 bases, and 9 bases lay in between. This CDR3 has 12 residues. The CDR3 DNA reads TGTGCCAGCAGTTTTGGACGATATGAAGCTTTCTTT. Amino acid sequence: CASSFGRYEAFF.

This chain joins TRBV28 and TRBJ2-2; a possible D gene is TRBD2 (7 bases). The CDR3 is 14 amino acids. With 3 bases removed from V and 9 bases from J, the gap between germline ends came to 14 bases. CDR1 is MDHEN and CDR2 is SYDVKM in the germline V gene. The CDR3 spells CASSFTTGGRELFF. The CDR3 DNA sequence: TGTGCCAGCAGTTTCACCACCGGGGGGCGGGAGCTGTTTTTT.

Ten or more counts support this clonotype. The chain combines TRBV6-5 with TRBJ2-2; no clear D gene. The CDR3 covers 13 residues. Trimming took off 4 bases at V and 7 bases at J, with 10 bases between the two ends. Germline V gene data show CDR1 as MNHEY and CDR2 as SVGAGI. This CDR3 reads CASSSNSNGELFF. As DNA, the CDR3 is TGTGCCAGCAGTTCCAATTCGAACGGGGAGCTGTTTTTT.

V usage is TRBV30 and J usage is TRBJ2-2, with TRBD1 identical over 8 bases. CDR3 length equals 16 residues. J lost 7 bases, V lost 0 bases, and 10 bases had no gene match. Per germline, CDR1 GTSNPN and CDR2 SVGIG (reference sequence). The CDR3 sequence: CAWSVSGRGRDGELFF. In nucleotides, the CDR3 is TGTGCCTGGAGTGTAAGCGGCAGGGGGCGCGACGGGGAGCTGTTTTTT.

This clonotype was seen repeatedly, ten times or more. The gene calls are TRBV6-4 and TRBJ1-4, with D tentatively TRBD1 (6 bases). Germline CDR1 is MRHNA and CDR2 is SNTAGT. The CDR3 is made up of 15 amino acids. Deletions cut 5 bases from V and 5 bases from J, with 15 bases between. CDR3 in DNA: TGTGCCAGCAGTTCCCGGACAGTGAGGAATGAAAAACTGTTTTTT. Amino acid sequence: CASSSRTVRNEKLFF.

This clonotype was recorded at least ten times. V gene TRBV19 combines with J gene TRBJ2-7, with 9 positions matching TRBD2. V dropped 3 bases and J dropped 2; count of bases not matched to a gene: 5. Germline values: CDR1 LNHDA, CDR2 SQIVND (reference sequence). The CDR3 consists of 15 residues. The CDR3 DNA reads TGTGCCAGTAGTATGCAGACTAGCGGAACCTACGAGCAGTACTTC. It specifies CASSMQTSGTYEQYF.

Ten or more counts support this clonotype. This chain joins TRBV20-1 and TRBJ1-1; D not resolved. The V gene lost 2 bases and the J gene lost 4 bases, with 2 bases spanning the gap. Germline V gene lookup returns CDR1 DFQATT and CDR2 SNEGSKA (reference sequence). The CDR3 has 10 amino acids. The CDR3 DNA reads as TGCAGTGCTAGATTCACTGAAGCTTTCTTT. This codes for CSARFTEAFF.

This clonotype was counted at least ten times. The chain has TRBV20-1 and TRBJ2-7; 10 nucleotides match TRBD2. CDR3 size: 15 residues. V lost 2 bases and J lost 4; bases outside the gene matches: 8. Germline lookup yields CDR1 DFQATT and CDR2 SNEGSKA (reference sequence). The CDR3 reads CSARQLAGASYEQYF. The CDR3, as DNA: TGCAGTGCTAGACAGCTAGCGGGAGCGTCGTACGAGCAGTACTTC.

The table lists this clonotype with many counts. The chain links TRBV7-8 to TRBJ2-5, with 7 bases identical to TRBD1. V gave up 5 bases and J gave up 9 bases; unmatched junction bases: 15. The CDR3 loop spans 15 amino acids. Germline V gene data show CDR1 as SGHVS and CDR2 as FQNEAQ. The DNA of the CDR3 is TGTGCCAGCAGCCCCCTAGGGACAGCGAAGGGGGCCCAGTACTTC. Translating gives CASSPLGTAKGAQYF.

The rearrangement uses TRBV7-3 and TRBJ2-5; 13 positions agree with TRBD2. This CDR3 contains 16 residues. Germline values: CDR1 SGHTA, CDR2 FQGTGA. The junction had 1 base not matched to a gene; V was cut back by 3 bases and J by 0 bases. In DNA form, the CDR3 reads TGTGCCAGCAGCTTGACTAGCGGGGGGTACCAAGAGACCCAGTACTTC. This translates into CASSLTSGGYQETQYF.

V and J are TRBV29-1 and TRBJ2-5, with 14 bases fitting TRBD2. Trimming at V came to 4 bases and at J to 5 bases, leaving 12 bases not matched to a gene. Per the germline V gene, CDR1 is SQVTM and CDR2 is ANQGSEA. This CDR3 is 17 amino acids long. The CDR3 region is CSVGGVVRLAGGETQYF. The CDR3 DNA reads TGCAGCGTTGGAGGAGTTGTCCGACTAGCGGGAGGGGAGACCCAGTACTTC.

This clonotype was detected ten times or more. In DNA, the CDR3 is TGTGCCAGCAGCCCTCGGACCCGCTCCTACGAGCAGTACTTC. Protein: CASSPRTRSYEQYF. V gene TRBV7-9 combines with J gene TRBJ2-7, with D uncertain. The CDR3 length is 14 residues. Germline loops: CDR1 SEHNR, CDR2 FQNEAQ (reference sequence). Trimming removed 5 bases from V and 0 bases from J, with 11 bases in between.

This clonotype was observed at least ten times. J is TRBJ2-5 and V is TRBV15; 11 bases fit TRBD2. The CDR3 runs to 14 residues. From germline, CDR1 is LNHNV and CDR2 YYDKDF (reference sequence). The V gene end was trimmed by 6 bases and the J gene end by 3 bases; junction bases not matched to a gene: 3. The CDR3 loop is CATRKGLAEETQYF. The DNA for the CDR3 is TGTGCCACCAGGAAGGGACTAGCGGAAGAGACCCAGTACTTC.

This clonotype was found many times. The V call is TRBV7-2, the J call TRBJ2-5; maybe TRBD1 (7 bases). This CDR3 spans 14 amino acids. V gave up 4 bases and J gave up 5 bases, with 14 bases separating them. The germline V gene has CDR1 SGHTA and CDR2 FQGNSA. The CDR3 spells CASSYNSGGETQYF. The DNA for the CDR3 is TGTGCCAGCAGCTACAATTCAGGGGGGGAGACCCAGTACTTC.

This clonotype showed up many times. V and J are TRBV7-3 and TRBJ1-1; 8 bases are shared with TRBD1. The CDR3 totals 13 residues. V lost 6 bases, J lost 5 bases, and 5 bases stayed unmatched. Germline CDR1 reads SGHTA; CDR2 reads FQGTGA. The CDR3 loop is CASRLQGDTEAFF. DNA for the CDR3: TGTGCCAGCAGGTTACAGGGGGATACTGAAGCTTTCTTT.